A single TCR beta chain is shown here with its context. This entry belongs to a study of T-cell reconstitution after alpha-beta-depleted transplantation in children. The CDR3 has 18 amino acids. The V gene's germline CDR1 is MGHRA and CDR2 YSYEKL. Trimming removed 2 bases at V and 7 bases at J, with 24 bases between. Unique molecular identifiers were used in preparing the TCRbeta library. Via MiXCR, TCRdb re-called the PCR reads, giving one row per CDR3 protein. The sample has around 440,000 distinct CDR3 sequences, 15% to 20% seen once. The chain is built from TRBV4-1 and TRBJ2-1; D possibly corresponds to TRBD1 (5 bases). This TCR was recovered from a boy younger than two who had a stem cell transplant for Wiskott-Aldrich syndrome, so the T cells may come from the graft donor. Here the sequenced sample was PBMCs, mostly from graft donor cells, taken 360 days after TCRalphabeta/CD19-depleted stem cell transplant. The CDR3 here is CASSQPNRQPNRLNEQFF. The CDR3 bases are TGCGCCAGCAGCCAACCCAACCGACAGCCCAATCGCCTTAATGAGCAGTTCTTC.